The 13 T cell receptor beta chains in this list originate from one sample, sequenced in a study of CD4 and CD8 cells across lung adenocarcinoma regions. TCRdb recomputed calls from the PCR reads with MiXCR, one row per CDR3 protein. The sample contains approximately 12,000 distinct CDR3 sequences, around 61% of which appear only once. Sequencing was done on a sample of CD8+ T cells from the margin of a lung tumor. The receptors here all came from a female donor with lung adenocarcinoma. The CD4 and CD8 labels of this study may be unreliable.

This clonotype has ten or more counts. The chain uses TRBV6-4 and TRBJ2-3; unclear D gene. Between the trimmed V and J ends, which lost 7 bases and 0 bases, there was a span of 26 bases. Germline CDR1 is MRHNA and CDR2 is SNTAGT. The length of the CDR3 is 19 residues. The CDR3 bases are TGTGCCAGCATTAACGGGTGGCCATATGCTGCTGCTAGCACAGATACGCAGTATTTT. Translated, it gives CASINGWPYAAASTDTQYF.

The chain couples TRBV6-1 to TRBJ2-3, with D possibly TRBD1 on 5 matching bases. The V gene lost 6 bases and the J gene lost 8 bases, with 18 bases spanning the gap. Germline V gives CDR1 MNHNS, CDR2 SASEGT. The CDR3 loop spans 14 amino acids. CDR3 coding DNA: TGTGCCAGCAGCCAGGGTCTGAGCACCGGTACGCAGTATTTT. It yields the protein CASSQGLSTGTQYF.

By its share, this clonotype is large. The V gene is TRBV6-5, the J gene TRBJ2-3; no definite D call. The length of the CDR3 is 13 residues. Trimming shortened V by 3 bases and J by 10 bases, and 14 bases separated the two germline ends. In germline, CDR1 is MNHEY, CDR2 SVGAGI. This CDR3 is CASSYDADRPQYF. The DNA of the CDR3 is TGTGCCAGCAGTTATGACGCAGACCGCCCGCAGTATTTT.

This clonotype was seen a single time. An end of the junction differs from the germline gene, which may be a read error. The gene calls are TRBV6-1 and TRBJ2-4; D assignment may be TRBD1 or TRBD2 (5 bases each). CDR1 MNHNS and CDR2 SASEGT come from the germline V gene. CDR3 length equals 14 residues. This CDR3 is CGSSGQIIGDTQYF. The CDR3 DNA reads as TGTGGCAGCTCGGGGCAGATAATAGGAGACACGCAGTATTTC.

The chain employs TRBV23-1 and TRBJ2-3; TRBD2 matches 7 bases. TRBV23-1 is given ORF status, its function remaining uncertain. The length of the CDR3 is 15 residues. With V trimmed by 3 bases and J by 3 bases, 6 bases remained unmatched. CDR3 region: CASSHSSGGTDTQYF. CDR3 sequence (DNA): TGCGCCAGCAGTCATTCTAGCGGAGGGACAGATACGCAGTATTTT.

By share of the sample, this clonotype is medium-sized. The CDR3 region is CASSPTGDGYTF. The CDR3 region has the DNA TGTGCCAGCAGTCCGACAGGGGATGGCTACACCTTC. The V and J genes are TRBV6-5 and TRBJ1-2, with TRBD1 matching 8 bases. CDR3 size: 12 residues. With V trimmed by 5 bases and J by 6 bases, 2 bases remained unmatched. Germline CDR1 and CDR2: MNHEY and SVGAGI.

J is TRBJ2-6 and V is TRBV6-1; 9 nucleotides agree with TRBD1. Germline CDR1 is MNHNS and CDR2 is SASEGT. This CDR3 has 15 residues. V dropped 6 bases and J dropped 4; count of bases not matched to a gene: 4. The CDR3 DNA reads as TGTGCCAGCAGACAACAGGGGGCCGGGGCCAACGTCCTGACTTTC. This sequence encodes CASRQQGAGANVLTF.

Relative to its sample, this clonotype is large (0.1 to 1%). The rearrangement links TRBV6-1 to TRBJ2-1; D may be TRBD2 (6 bases). Trimming took off 6 bases at V and 6 bases at J, with 18 bases between the two ends. The CDR3 sequence is 15 residues long. The V gene's germline CDR1 is MNHNS and CDR2 SASEGT. The CDR3 nucleotides are TGTGCCAGCAGCGGCTCGGGAGTTTCGTCCAATGAGCAGTTCTTC. Translated, it gives CASSGSGVSSNEQFF.

This clonotype has a handful of counts. The J gene is TRBJ1-1, the V gene TRBV15; D is perhaps TRBD1 (5 bases). The CDR3 contains 16 residues. V was trimmed by 3 bases and J by 1 base, leaving 15 bases between them. The germline V gene has CDR1 LNHNV and CDR2 YYDKDF (reference sequence). This CDR3 reads CATSSAAGEANTEAFF. The CDR3 DNA follows: TGTGCCACCAGCAGTGCGGCGGGGGAAGCGAACACTGAAGCTTTCTTT. Drawing the rest from reference TRBV15 and TRBJ1-1, the complete variable domain is DAMVIQNPRYQVTQFGKPVTLSCSQTLNHNVMYWYQQKSSQAPKLLFHYYDKDFNNEADTPDNFQSRRPNTSFCFLDIRSPGLGDTAMYLCATSSAAGEANTEAFFGQGTRLTVV.

This clonotype is labeled medium-sized. This chain connects TRBV6-5 to TRBJ2-5; 8 bases match TRBD2. CDR1 MNHEY and CDR2 SVGAGI come from the germline V gene. V gave up 0 bases and J gave up 0 bases; unmatched junction bases: 3. This CDR3 has 16 residues. Here the CDR3 DNA reads TGTGCCAGCAGTTACTCTAGCGGGGACTACCAAGAGACCCAGTACTTC. Its translation: CASSYSSGDYQETQYF.

In regard to this clonotype: One end of the junction fails to match germline, which may point to a read error. This chain uses TRBV6-1 with TRBJ2-4; D is perhaps TRBD2 (5 bases). This CDR3 spans 16 amino acids. In germline, CDR1 is MNHNS, CDR2 SASEGT. The CDR3 DNA reads as TGTGCCAGCCGTCCCTGCGGGCTGCGAGCCAAAGACACGCAGTACTTT. The encoded protein is CASRPCGLRAKDTQYF.

The rearrangement joins TRBV6-1 to TRBJ2-2; TRBD2 matches at 12 bases. CDR1 is MNHNS and CDR2 is SASEGT in the germline V gene. The CDR3 extends over 16 amino acids. The V gene end was trimmed by 6 bases and the J gene end by 16 bases; junction bases not matched to a gene: 18. The CDR3 bases are TGTGCCAGCAGAAGAACTAGCGGGGGGAGCACAGGGGCGCAGTTTTTT. This encodes CASRRTSGGSTGAQFF.

This clonotype was seen a few times. The junction departs from the called germline gene at one end, perhaps through a read error. The chain employs TRBV10-3 and TRBJ2-5; D perhaps matches TRBD1 (7 bases). Germline V gene lookup returns CDR1 ENHRY and CDR2 SYGVKD. The CDR3 is made up of 14 amino acids. The CDR3 here is CAGQGGGDQDTQYF. The CDR3 region has the DNA TGTGCGGGGCAGGGGGGCGGTGACCAAGACACCCAGTACTTC.